This T cell receptor beta chain originates from a study of T cell changes during pregnancy in multiple sclerosis. CDR1 is SGHNT, CDR2 YYREEE, per germline (reference sequence). The CDR3 runs 15 residues. Germline trimming cut 0 bases from V and 4 bases from J; bases unmatched to any gene: 5. This table comes from immunoSEQ multiplex PCR, and its TCRdb copy is limited to in-frame clones, with some not included. This sample carries tens of thousands of clones, over 80% of them seen once, and the ten largest clones take around 0.66%. The gene calls are TRBV5-4 and TRBJ1-2, with 8 positions matching TRBD1. The sequence came from a female donor with multiple sclerosis, enrolled in a pregnancy study. This sample comprised CD4+ T cells from peripheral blood mononuclear cells, obtained after pregnancy. The chain's CDR3 is CASSLGAGQGYGYTF. As DNA, the CDR3 is TGTGCCAGCAGCTTGGGTGCCGGACAGGGCTATGGCTACACCTTC.